The T cell receptor (beta chain) described here comes from a study of T-cell memory formation after mild COVID-19. Findings and caveats of the study: CD8+ contracting clones occupied EMRA, while CD4+ ones occupied mainly CM and EM.

The CDR3 is 16 amino acids. Germline V lookup: CDR1 MNHEY, CDR2 SVGAGI. Trimming removed 5 bases from V and 3 bases from J; junction bases left unmatched: 6. The authors produced TCR alpha and TCR beta cDNA libraries with sample barcodes and UMIs by 5'RACE using constant-segment primers. TCRdb redid the calling of the 5' RACE reads with MiXCR, one entry per CDR3 protein. The data contain 200,000 to 300,000 distinct CDR3 sequences, 16% of them singletons. This clonotype was counted between two and nine times. The antigen is not known. The sequence came from a man aged 18 to 30 who had mild COVID-19 (a few samples of this study predate the infection). Cell type and time point are not known. Sequenced sample: PBMCs or a T cell subset sorted from them (not recorded which). V is TRBV6-5 and J is TRBJ2-1, with 11 bases matching TRBD2. CDR3 nucleotide sequence: TGTGCCAGCAGTCCCCTCGGGACTAGCGGCTACAATGAGCAGTTCTTC. Translating gives CASSPLGTSGYNEQFF.